What follows is one T cell receptor (beta chain) and its context. Its antigen is not yet known. No much larger clone is present one base from it, and per-base qualities are unavailable. The trial excluded patients who had a history of autoimmune disease or who were on systemic immunosuppression. Peripheral blood for TCR sequencing was drawn from every dose cohort at baseline, at cycle 4 day 1 and at cycle 7 day 1. The samples were taken from a phase I, first-in-human, multicenter, open-label dose-escalation trial of ivuxolimab. Adults with locally advanced or metastatic melanoma, renal cell, hepatocellular, or head and neck squamous cell carcinoma were enrolled in the trial. Before TCR sequencing, CD4+ T cells and CD8+ T cells were sorted from peripheral blood as separate populations. This specimen belongs to a study of OX40 agonist ivuxolimab in advanced cancers. A note on the overall study: Ivuxolimab was an agonistic, fully human IgG2 monoclonal antibody directed against OX40 (CD134), a costimulatory receptor. Patients were allowed to have had prior anti-PD-1, anti-PD-L1 or anti-CTLA-4 therapy, and approximately 43% of the dose-escalation patients had previously received checkpoint inhibitors. The point of sequencing TCRbeta in the periphery was to test whether ivuxolimab changed TCR sequence diversity and drove clonal T-cell expansion. Of the approximately 54 dose-escalation patients, hepatocellular carcinoma was present in approximately 20, melanoma in roughly 15, renal cell carcinoma in 9 and head and neck cancer in 9. The monotherapy dose-escalation portion (N ≈ 52 patients) of the phase I ivuxolimab trial is reported in the paper. In the dose-escalation cohort, 82.7% of patients were male, and the mean age was around 60 years, with a range of about 20 to 79. Intravenous ivuxolimab was administered to patients every 2 weeks at six dose levels: 0.01, 0.1, 0.3, 1.5, 3 and 10 mg/kg. Partial responses occurred in three dose-escalation patients, of whom one had hepatocellular carcinoma and two had cutaneous melanoma.

V trim: 4 bases; J trim: 1 base; unmatched bases: 9. From the cysteine up to the phenylalanine, the CDR3 has a length of 16 residues. Only the CDR3 part of the read is kept: 48 bases, read in frame from the first base. From a lookup of the germline V gene, CDR1 and CDR2 are SGHVS and FQNEAQ. For sequencing of the TCRbeta CDR3 region, genomic DNA was extracted from the sorted cells. The immunoSEQ Assay was used to sequence the TCRbeta CDR3 regions. The immuneACCESS repertoire file appears here via TCRdb, limited to in-frame rearrangements. These files lack a portion of the clones; in checked studies, under half of the deficit traces to unresolved V genes, and the cause of the others is not known. The sample includes approximately 67,000 clones, with about nine tenths observed a single time. The ten largest clones take up 5% to 7% of the sample. On the study overall, not on this receptor specifically: Clonal expansion of both CD4+ and CD8+ blood T cells was observed from baseline to week 6 at doses 0.1 to 3.0 mg/kg. Low levels of normalized T-cell clonal expansion were also seen in some nonresponding patients. The antigen specificity of the peripheral T cells that underwent clonal expansion was not determined. In the 0.1-3.0 mg/kg groups, partial responders had among the lowest normalized peripheral clonal expansion, particularly in CD8+ T cells. After ivuxolimab, more expanded clones were found on average in CD8+ T cells than in CD4+ T cells.

The sequencing used CD4+ or CD8+ T cells sorted from blood, collected in a trial of the OX40 agonist ivuxolimab. The chain joins TRBV7-8 to TRBJ1-1; TRBD1 fits 7 bases in the junction. This clonotype originated in an adult with an advanced solid tumor such as melanoma, head and neck, liver or kidney cancer. The sequence in DNA is TGTGCCAGCAGCTCGCGAACAGGGGCTTGGAACACTGAAGCTTTCTTT. This gives the protein CASSSRTGAWNTEAFF.